Each of the 5 T cell receptor beta chains below was sequenced from the same sample in a study of PD-1 blockade in classical Hodgkin lymphoma. This table comes from immunoSEQ multiplex PCR, and its TCRdb copy is limited to in-frame clones, with some not included. The sample consists of almost 100,000 clones, around 90% of them appearing once. Every single patient, without exception, relapsed after autologous stem cell transplantation, and brentuximab vedotin exposure varied. Source: peripheral blood mononuclear cells (PBMCs), taken at baseline. These receptors originate from a human donor with classical Hodgkin lymphoma.

The gene calls are TRBV29-1 and TRBJ1-2; 7 positions agree with TRBD1. The CDR3 spans 12 residues. V shed 6 bases, J shed 4 bases, and the junction held 5 bases outside the gene matches. Germline V CDR1 and CDR2: SQVTM, ANQGSEA. CDR3 bases: TGCAGCGTCCCGACAGGGATCTATGGCTACACCTTC. Its protein is CSVPTGIYGYTF.

The V call is TRBV6-1, the J call TRBJ2-7; 7 bases fit TRBD1. This CDR3 region has 14 residues. Germline assignment: CDR1 MNHNS and CDR2 SASEGT. V was pared by 8 bases and J by 0 bases, with 7 bases of the junction left unmatched. CDR3 coding DNA: TGTGCCAGCGGACAGGACAGCCGCTCCTACGAGCAGTACTTC. Translation: CASGQDSRSYEQYF.

V gene TRBV5-1 combines with J gene TRBJ2-6; D unresolved. The CDR3 sequence is 17 residues long. Trimming took 3 bases from V and 4 from J, leaving 17 bases between them. Germline V lookup: CDR1 SGHRS, CDR2 YFSETQ. The CDR3 spells CASSSQILGSGANVLTF. CDR3 sequence (DNA): TGCGCCAGCAGCTCCCAGATTTTGGGTTCGGGGGCCAACGTCCTGACTTTC.

As concerns this clone: Germline and junction disagree at one end, which may indicate a read error. This CDR3 is also generated by other DNA sequences in the sample. The V gene is TRBV28, the J gene TRBJ2-7; a weak D match, TRBD1 (5 bases). The germline V gene has CDR1 MDHEN and CDR2 SYDVKM. The CDR3 runs 15 residues. The CDR3 DNA is TGTGCCAGCAGTTTACCGCAGGGTCTTCCCTATGAGCAGTACTTC. Residues: CASSLPQGLPYEQYF.

The chain links TRBV6-4 to TRBJ2-6; 10 nucleotides line up with TRBD1. The CDR3 is made up of 17 amino acids. CDR1 is MRHNA and CDR2 is SNTAGT in the germline V gene. V lost 6 bases and J lost 4; bases outside the gene matches: 9. In DNA form, the CDR3 reads TGTGCCAGCAGCCAGACAGGGGGCGCGAAAGGGGCCAACGTCCTGACTTTC. It is translated as CASSQTGGAKGANVLTF.